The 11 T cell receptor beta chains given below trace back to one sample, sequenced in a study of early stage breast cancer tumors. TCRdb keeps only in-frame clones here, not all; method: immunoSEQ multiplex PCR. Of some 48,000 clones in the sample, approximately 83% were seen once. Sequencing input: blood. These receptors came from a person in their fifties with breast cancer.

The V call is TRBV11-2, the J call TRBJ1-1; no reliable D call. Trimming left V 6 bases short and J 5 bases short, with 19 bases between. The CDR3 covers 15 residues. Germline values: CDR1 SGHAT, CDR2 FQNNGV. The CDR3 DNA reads TGTGCCAGCAGACTAGGTTCGTCTTCGTTGACTGAAGCTTTCTTT. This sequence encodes CASRLGSSSLTEAFF.

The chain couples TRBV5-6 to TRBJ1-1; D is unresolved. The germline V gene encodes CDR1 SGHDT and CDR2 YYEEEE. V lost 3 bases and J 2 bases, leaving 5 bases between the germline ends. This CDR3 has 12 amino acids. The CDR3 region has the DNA TGTGCCAGCAGCTGGATAAACACTGAAGCTTTCTTT. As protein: CASSWINTEAFF. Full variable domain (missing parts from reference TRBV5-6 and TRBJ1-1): DAGVTQSPTHLIKTRGQQVTLRCSPKSGHDTVSWYQQALGQGPQFIFQYYEEEERQRGNFPDRFSGHQFPNYSSELNVNALLLGDSALYLCASSWINTEAFFGQGTRLTVV.

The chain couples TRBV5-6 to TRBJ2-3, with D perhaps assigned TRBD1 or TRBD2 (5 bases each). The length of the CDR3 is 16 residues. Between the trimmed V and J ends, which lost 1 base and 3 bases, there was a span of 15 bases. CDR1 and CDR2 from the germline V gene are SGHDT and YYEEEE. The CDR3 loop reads CASSLSVGPATDTQYF. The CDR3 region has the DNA TGTGCCAGCAGCTTGTCAGTGGGACCAGCGACAGATACGCAGTATTTT.

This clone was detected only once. The CDR3 DNA reads as TGTGCCAGCAGCTTCGGACTAGCGGGGGGCAATGAGCAGTTCTTC. Translating it yields CASSFGLAGGNEQFF. This sequence joins TRBV7-2 and TRBJ2-1; 14 nucleotides match TRBD2. The trim removed 3 bases at V and 6 bases at J, leaving 1 base unmatched. Germline V gene sequence: CDR1 SGHTA, CDR2 FQGNSA. CDR3 length: 15 residues.

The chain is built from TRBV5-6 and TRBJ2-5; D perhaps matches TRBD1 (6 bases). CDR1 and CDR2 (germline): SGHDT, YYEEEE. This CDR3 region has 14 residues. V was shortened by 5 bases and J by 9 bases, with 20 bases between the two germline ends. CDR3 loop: CASRLTGGRGAQYF. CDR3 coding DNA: TGTGCCAGCAGGTTGACAGGCGGCCGAGGGGCCCAGTACTTC.

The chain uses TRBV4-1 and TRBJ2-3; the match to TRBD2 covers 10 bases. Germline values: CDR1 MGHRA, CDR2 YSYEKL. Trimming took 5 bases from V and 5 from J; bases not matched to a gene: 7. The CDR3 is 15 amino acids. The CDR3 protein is CASSSWGLAKDTQYF. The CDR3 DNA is TGCGCCAGCAGCTCCTGGGGACTAGCGAAAGATACGCAGTATTTT.

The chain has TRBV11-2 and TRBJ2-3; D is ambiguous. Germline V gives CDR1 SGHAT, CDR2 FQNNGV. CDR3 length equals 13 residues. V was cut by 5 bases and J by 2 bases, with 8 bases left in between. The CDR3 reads CASSPPNTDTQYF. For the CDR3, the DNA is TGTGCCAGCAGCCCCCCCAACACAGATACGCAGTATTTT.

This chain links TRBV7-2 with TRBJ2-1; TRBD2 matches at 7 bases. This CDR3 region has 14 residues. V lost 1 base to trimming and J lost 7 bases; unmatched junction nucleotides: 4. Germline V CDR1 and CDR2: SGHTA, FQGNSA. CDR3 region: CASSLEGLWNEQFF. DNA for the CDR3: TGTGCCAGCAGCTTAGAGGGACTATGGAATGAGCAGTTCTTC. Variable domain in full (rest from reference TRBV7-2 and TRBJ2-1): GAGVSQSPSNKVTEKGKDVELRCDPISGHTALYWYRQSLGQGLEFLIYFQGNSAPDKSGLPSDRFSAERTGGSVSTLTIQRTQQEDSAVYLCASSLEGLWNEQFFGPGTRLTVL.

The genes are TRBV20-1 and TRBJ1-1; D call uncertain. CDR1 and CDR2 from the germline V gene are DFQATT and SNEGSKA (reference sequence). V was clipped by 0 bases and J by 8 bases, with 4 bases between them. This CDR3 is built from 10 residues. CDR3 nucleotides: TGCAGTGCTAGAGAGGGGGAAGCTTTCTTT. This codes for CSAREGEAFF.

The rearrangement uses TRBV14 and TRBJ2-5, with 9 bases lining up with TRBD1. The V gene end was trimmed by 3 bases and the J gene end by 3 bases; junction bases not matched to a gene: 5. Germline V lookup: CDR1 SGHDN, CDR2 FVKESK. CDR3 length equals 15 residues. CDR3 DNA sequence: TGTGCCAGCAGCCAGCTCCGGGACAGGGAAGAGACCCAGTACTTC. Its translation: CASSQLRDREETQYF.

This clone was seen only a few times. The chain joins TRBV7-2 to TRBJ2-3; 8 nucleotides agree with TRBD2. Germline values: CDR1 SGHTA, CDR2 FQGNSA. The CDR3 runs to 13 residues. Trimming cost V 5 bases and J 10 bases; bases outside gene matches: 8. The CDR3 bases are TGTGCCAGCAGCCCCCGGGGGCGGGGGGCGCAGTATTTT. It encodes CASSPRGRGAQYF. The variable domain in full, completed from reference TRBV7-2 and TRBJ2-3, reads GAGVSQSPSNKVTEKGKDVELRCDPISGHTALYWYRQSLGQGLEFLIYFQGNSAPDKSGLPSDRFSAERTGGSVSTLTIQRTQQEDSAVYLCASSPRGRGAQYFGPGTRLTVL.